Below, 7 T cell receptor beta chains from the same sample are listed, as sequenced in a study of shared clonotypes between healthy human individuals. Assay used: immunoSEQ multiplex PCR; TCRdb lists only in-frame clones, some missing. The sample has roughly 490,000 clones, over 60% seen once; the top ten hold approximately 12%. Sequenced: PBMCs. The origin of the receptors is a woman in her thirties or forties in good health. Some clones in this sample may be carry-over from other donors' samples.

This chain links TRBV7-2 with TRBJ2-4; TRBD2 agrees at 10 bases. The CDR3 runs 17 residues. The germline CDR1 and CDR2 sequences are SGHTA and FQGNSA. The V segment lost 1 base and the J segment 2 bases; nucleotides outside the gene matches: 5. DNA for the CDR3: TGTGCCAGCAGCTTAGGGGGACTAGCGTATACCAAAAACATTCAGTACTTC. Its protein product is CASSLGGLAYTKNIQYF. The whole variable domain, remainder taken from reference TRBV7-2 and TRBJ2-4, is GAGVSQSPSNKVTEKGKDVELRCDPISGHTALYWYRQSLGQGLEFLIYFQGNSAPDKSGLPSDRFSAERTGGSVSTLTIQRTQQEDSAVYLCASSLGGLAYTKNIQYFGAGTRLSVL.

This chain joins TRBV10-3 and TRBJ1-1; D remains unclear. The CDR3 is made up of 14 amino acids. The germline V gene encodes CDR1 ENHRY and CDR2 SYGVKD. The ends were cut back, 3 bases at V and 0 bases at J, with 8 bases in the middle. The CDR3 here is CAISDSSMNTEAFF. The CDR3 nucleotides read TGTGCCATCAGTGATTCGTCCATGAACACTGAAGCTTTCTTT.

This clone was seen more than once but under ten times. The chain carries TRBV6-5 and TRBJ1-2, with D unresolved. From germline, CDR1 is MNHEY and CDR2 SVGAGI. The V end was cut by 5 bases, the J end by 7 bases, with 11 bases between. CDR3 size: 12 residues. CDR3 coding DNA: TGTGCCAGCAGTCCCAACAGAGGTGGCTACACCTTC. Its translation is CASSPNRGGYTF.

V usage is TRBV4-1 and J usage is TRBJ1-1; D gene uncertain. Germline V CDR1 and CDR2: MGHRA, YSYEKL. CDR3 length: 15 amino acids. V lost 0 bases, J lost 1 base, and 9 bases lay in between. This chain's CDR3 is CASSQEGSRNTEAFF. The CDR3 DNA reads TGCGCCAGCAGCCAAGAGGGCTCCCGGAACACTGAAGCTTTCTTT.

The rearrangement links TRBV6-5 to TRBJ1-4; 7 bases are a match to TRBD1. This CDR3 comprises 15 residues. In germline, CDR1 is MNHEY, CDR2 SVGAGI. J was trimmed by 1 base and V by 7 bases; bases with no gene match: 6. The CDR3 DNA is TGTGCCAGCAAGACATACAGGGGAACTAATGAAAAACTGTTTTTT. It specifies CASKTYRGTNEKLFF.

This rearrangement joins TRBV7-8 to TRBJ2-7, with D perhaps being TRBD1 or TRBD2 (5 bases each). The CDR3 is 14 amino acids. V lost 4 bases and J lost 5, with 15 bases in between. CDR1 SGHVS and CDR2 FQNEAQ come from the germline V gene. CDR3 residues: CASSSGPGSDEQYF. The CDR3 DNA is TGTGCCAGCAGCTCGGGACCAGGATCGGACGAGCAGTACTTC. Combining the CDR3 with reference TRBV7-8 and TRBJ2-7 gives the whole variable domain GAGVSQSPRYKVAKRGQDVALRCDPISGHVSLFWYQQALGQGPEFLTYFQNEAQLDKSGLPSDRFFAERPEGSVSTLKIQRTQQEDSAVYLCASSSGPGSDEQYFGPGTRLTVT.

This clone was detected only once. The V and J genes are TRBV5-1 and TRBJ2-3; tentatively, D is TRBD1 (6 bases). This CDR3 has 16 residues. CDR1 is SGHRS, CDR2 YFSETQ, per germline. V was pared by 3 bases and J by 0 bases, with 14 bases between. CDR3 nucleotides: TGCGCCAGCAGCTACTGGACAGCGATAAGCACAGATACGCAGTATTTT. Residues: CASSYWTAISTDTQYF.